This T cell receptor (beta chain) emerged from a study of control samples from healthy donors and cancer patients. Germline lookup yields CDR1 MNHEY and CDR2 SVGAGI. CDR3 length: 16 residues. V lost 4 bases and J 7 bases, leaving 19 bases between the germline ends. TCRdb keeps only in-frame clones here, not all; method: immunoSEQ multiplex PCR. The table shows 150,000 to 200,000 clones, with just over 85% occurring only once. This clone was seen just once. The receptor's source is a man between 18 and 35 years old in good health. The chain carries TRBV6-5 and TRBJ1-4; D gene uncertain. Sequencing was performed on blood. The CDR3 is CASSSMTYGVGEKLFF. The CDR3, as DNA: TGTGCCAGCAGTTCTATGACATATGGGGTTGGTGAAAAACTGTTTTTT.